Listed below are T cell receptor beta chains from one sample, sequenced in a study of blood T cell repertoires in COVID-19. The repertoire was sequenced with immunoSEQ multiplex PCR; TCRdb's copy has only in-frame clones and lacks some. This sample has 200,000 to 250,000 clones, with around 86% found just once. Sequenced: PBMCs or T cells enriched from blood (not recorded which). The receptors derive from a woman between 40 and 55 years old with acute COVID-19. The CDR3 runs from the conserved cysteine through the conserved F or W. Fields, in order: clone size, J gene, V gene, D gene, CDR3 protein, CDR3 DNA. A D gene is named only where the DNA matches it firmly. The size field is filled for only some rows; it gives once, few, many or a size class.

size: .
J: TRBJ2-1
V: TRBV5-5
D: TRBD2
CDR3: CASSRLAGPYNEQFF
DNA: TGTGCCAGCAGCAGACTAGCGGGGCCCTACAATGAGCAGTTCTTC

size: .
J: TRBJ1-1
V: TRBV30
D: .
CDR3: CAWSGGREGTEAFF
DNA: TGTGCCTGGAGTGGAGGAAGGGAGGGGACTGAAGCTTTCTTT

size: .
J: TRBJ1-5
V: TRBV7-8
D: .
CDR3: CASSPRVQGGYSNQPQHF
DNA: TGTGCCAGCAGCCCCCGGGTGCAGGGTGGGTATAGCAATCAGCCCCAGCATTTT

size: .
J: TRBJ2-7
V: TRBV20-1
D: TRBD1
CDR3: CSASLPQGAYEQYF
DNA: TGCAGTGCTAGTTTACCCCAGGGGGCCTACGAGCAGTACTTC

size: .
J: TRBJ1-5
V: TRBV15
D: .
CDR3: CATSRDPVRGQPQHF
DNA: TGTGCCACCAGCAGAGATCCGGTCCGGGGACAGCCCCAGCATTTT

size: once
J: TRBJ2-3
V: TRBV19
D: .
CDR3: CASSGVVTSTDTQYF
DNA: TGTGCCAGTAGTGGAGTTGTTACTAGCACAGATACGCAGTATTTT

size: .
J: TRBJ1-1
V: TRBV7-2
D: .
CDR3: CASSKQPNTEAFF
DNA: TGTGCCAGCAGCAAACAACCGAACACTGAAGCTTTCTTT

size: .
J: TRBJ1-2
V: TRBV5-1
D: TRBD1
CDR3: CASSTDRGPYGYTF
DNA: TGCGCCAGCAGCACGGACAGGGGTCCTTATGGCTACACCTTC

size: .
J: TRBJ1-5
V: TRBV19
D: .
CDR3: CASSIVRHSNQPQHF
DNA: TGTGCCAGTAGTATCGTCAGGCACAGCAATCAGCCCCAGCATTTT

size: once
J: TRBJ1-1
V: TRBV28
D: .
CDR3: CASSLRPTGNTEAFF
DNA: TGTGCCAGCAGTTTACGTCCGACAGGGAACACTGAAGCTTTCTTT

size: .
J: TRBJ2-3
V: TRBV4-2
D: .
CDR3: CASSQTTGVASDTQYF
DNA: TGTGCCAGCAGCCAAACTACGGGAGTAGCGTCAGATACGCAGTATTTT

size: .
J: TRBJ2-1
V: TRBV5-5
D: TRBD1
CDR3: CASRPPGQGAFNEQFF
DNA: TGTGCCAGCAGGCCCCCGGGACAGGGGGCATTTAATGAGCAGTTCTTC

size: .
J: TRBJ2-1
V: TRBV19
D: .
CDR3: CASSISSYNEQFF
DNA: TGTGCCAGTAGTATTTCGTCCTACAATGAGCAGTTCTTC

size: .
J: TRBJ2-1
V: TRBV7-9
D: .
CDR3: CASNHRGLSSYNEQFF
DNA: TGTGCCAGCAACCACCGCGGTTTGAGCTCCTACAATGAGCAGTTCTTC

size: .
J: TRBJ2-3
V: TRBV28
D: TRBD1
CDR3: CASSPPGQGLTDTQYF
DNA: TGTGCCAGCAGTCCGCCGGGACAGGGCCTCACAGATACGCAGTATTTT

size: .
J: TRBJ2-7
V: TRBV6-5
D: TRBD1
CDR3: CASISTRDSPYEQYF
DNA: TGTGCCAGCATCTCAACCCGGGACAGCCCCTACGAGCAGTACTTC

size: .
J: TRBJ2-7
V: TRBV19
D: .
CDR3: CASSTGSYEQYF
DNA: TGTGCCAGTAGTACCGGCTCCTACGAGCAGTACTTC

size: .
J: TRBJ2-7
V: TRBV11-2
D: TRBD2
CDR3: CASSYRTSGSMWEQYF
DNA: TGTGCCAGCAGCTACAGGACTAGCGGGAGTATGTGGGAGCAGTACTTC

size: .
J: TRBJ2-7
V: TRBV18
D: .
CDR3: CASSLTQVSGYEQYF
DNA: TGTGCCAGCTCACTGACTCAGGTGAGCGGCTACGAGCAGTACTTC

size: once
J: TRBJ2-1
V: TRBV4-1
D: TRBD2
CDR3: CASSLQGLADNEQFF
DNA: TGCGCCAGCAGCTTACAAGGACTAGCGGACAATGAGCAGTTCTTC

size: .
J: TRBJ2-6
V: TRBV19
D: TRBD1
CDR3: CASSRRDSLLANVLTF
DNA: TGTGCCAGTAGTCGCCGGGACAGCCTCTTGGCCAACGTCCTGACTTTC

size: .
J: TRBJ2-1
V: TRBV28
D: TRBD2
CDR3: CASSLGGESAYNEQFF
DNA: TGTGCCAGCAGTTTGGGAGGGGAGTCGGCCTACAATGAGCAGTTCTTC

size: once
J: TRBJ2-6
V: TRBV2
D: TRBD2
CDR3: CASTGTNSGANVLTF
DNA: TGTGCCAGCACCGGGACTAACTCTGGGGCCAACGTCCTGACTTTC

size: .
J: TRBJ1-1
V: TRBV5-1
D: .
CDR3: CASSSTRQSAEAFF
DNA: TGCGCCAGCAGCTCCACAAGACAATCAGCTGAAGCTTTCTTT

size: .
J: TRBJ2-7
V: TRBV7-3
D: TRBD2
CDR3: CASSPRPGTSYEQYF
DNA: TGTGCCAGCAGCCCTAGGCCGGGGACTAGCTACGAGCAGTACTTC

size: few
J: TRBJ2-7
V: TRBV9
D: TRBD2
CDR3: CASSHWGLLAPGLREQYF
DNA: TGTGCCAGCAGCCACTGGGGGTTACTAGCGCCTGGTCTACGGGAGCAGTACTTC

size: .
J: TRBJ2-1
V: TRBV4-1
D: TRBD2
CDR3: CASSQEEASGRANEQFF
DNA: TGCGCCAGCAGCCAAGAAGAAGCTAGCGGGAGGGCCAATGAGCAGTTCTTC

size: .
J: TRBJ2-3
V: TRBV5-4
D: TRBD2
CDR3: CASSLSYGRARSTDTQYF
DNA: TGTGCCAGCAGCTTATCTTACGGGAGGGCCCGGAGCACAGATACGCAGTATTTT

size: .
J: TRBJ2-1
V: TRBV4-1
D: .
CDR3: CASSQDRKTTSYNEQFF
DNA: TGCGCCAGCAGCCAAGATCGTAAGACAACCTCCTACAATGAGCAGTTCTTC

size: .
J: TRBJ2-7
V: TRBV5-6
D: TRBD1
CDR3: CASSLGQGAAYEQYF
DNA: TGTGCCAGCAGCTTGGGACAGGGGGCCGCCTACGAGCAGTACTTC

size: .
J: TRBJ1-5
V: TRBV3-1/TRBV3-2
D: TRBD1
CDR3: CASSPGTVNQPQHF
DNA: TGTGCCAGCAGCCCGGGGACAGTGAATCAGCCCCAGCATTTT

size: .
J: TRBJ1-1
V: TRBV5-5
D: .
CDR3: CASSFRQTNTEAFF
DNA: TGTGCCAGCAGCTTCCGACAGACGAACACTGAAGCTTTCTTT

size: .
J: TRBJ1-1
V: TRBV2
D: .
CDR3: CASRLGGTKGTEAFF
DNA: TGTGCCAGCCGTTTAGGGGGTACTAAGGGCACTGAAGCTTTCTTT

size: .
J: TRBJ2-7
V: TRBV6-2/TRBV6-3
D: .
CDR3: CASSATGGVPYEQYF
DNA: TGTGCCAGCAGTGCGACTGGAGGCGTACCCTACGAGCAGTACTTC

size: .
J: TRBJ1-4
V: TRBV29-1
D: .
CDR3: CSVPGTNNEKLFF
DNA: TGCAGCGTTCCCGGGACAAATAATGAAAAACTGTTTTTT

size: .
J: TRBJ1-2
V: TRBV6-2/TRBV6-3
D: .
CDR3: CASSYSIARNGYGYTF
DNA: TGTGCCAGCAGTTACTCGATCGCCAGGAACGGATATGGCTACACCTTC

size: .
J: TRBJ2-7
V: TRBV6-5
D: TRBD1
CDR3: CASSYRDRGGYEQYF
DNA: TGTGCCAGCAGTTACCGGGACAGGGGGGGTTACGAGCAGTACTTC

size: .
J: TRBJ2-7
V: TRBV14
D: .
CDR3: CASSELSGILSEQYF
DNA: TGTGCCAGCAGCGAACTCAGCGGAATTCTTTCCGAGCAGTACTTC

size: .
J: TRBJ1-4
V: TRBV19
D: .
CDR3: CASSIRGGAGIELFF
DNA: TGTGCCAGTAGTATTCGGGGAGGGGCCGGGATAGAACTGTTTTTT

size: .
J: TRBJ1-2
V: TRBV6-6
D: TRBD1
CDR3: CASSPTGDYGYTF
DNA: TGTGCCAGCAGCCCAACAGGGGACTATGGCTACACCTTC

size: .
J: TRBJ2-3
V: TRBV5-1
D: TRBD1
CDR3: CASSLAGQGADTQYF
DNA: TGCGCCAGCAGCTTGGCGGGACAGGGGGCAGATACGCAGTATTTT

size: once
J: TRBJ2-7
V: TRBV7-8
D: .
CDR3: CASSRRDTVSYEQYF
DNA: TGTGCCAGCAGCAGACGGGACACCGTCTCCTACGAGCAGTACTTC

size: .
J: TRBJ1-2
V: TRBV28
D: TRBD1
CDR3: CASGTGSTYGYTF
DNA: TGTGCCAGCGGGACAGGGAGTACCTATGGCTACACCTTC

size: .
J: TRBJ2-1
V: TRBV7-9
D: .
CDR3: CASSFPSDNEQFF
DNA: TGTGCCAGCAGCTTCCCCTCTGACAATGAGCAGTTCTTC

size: .
J: TRBJ2-3
V: TRBV28
D: .
CDR3: CASSLPVDKSTDTQYF
DNA: TGTGCCAGCAGCCTGCCTGTGGACAAATCCACAGATACGCAGTATTTT

size: .
J: TRBJ2-7
V: TRBV7-2
D: .
CDR3: CASRASGNEQYF
DNA: TGTGCCAGCAGGGCCTCGGGGAACGAGCAGTACTTC

size: .
J: TRBJ1-3
V: TRBV6-5
D: .
CDR3: CASRGNTIYF
DNA: TGTGCCAGCCGGGGAAACACCATATATTTT

size: .
J: TRBJ1-2
V: TRBV2
D: .
CDR3: CASSEATTRPEGYTF
DNA: TGTGCCAGCAGTGAAGCAACGACAAGACCGGAAGGCTACACCTTC

size: many
J: TRBJ1-1
V: TRBV24-1
D: .
CDR3: CATRQNTEAFF
DNA: TGTGCCACGAGACAGAACACTGAAGCTTTCTTT

size: .
J: TRBJ2-7
V: TRBV7-2
D: TRBD2
CDR3: CASSKSGRYPYEQYF
DNA: TGTGCCAGCAGCAAAAGCGGGAGGTACCCCTACGAGCAGTACTTC

size: .
J: TRBJ1-5
V: TRBV28
D: TRBD1
CDR3: CASSLSQGGQPQHF
DNA: TGTGCCAGCAGTTTAAGTCAAGGGGGCCAGCCCCAGCATTTT

size: .
J: TRBJ2-2
V: TRBV10-3
D: TRBD2
CDR3: CATSGGTRELFF
DNA: TGTGCAACTAGCGGGGGAACCAGGGAGCTGTTTTTT

size: .
J: TRBJ1-2
V: TRBV28
D: TRBD1
CDR3: CASNLGSQGANGYTF
DNA: TGTGCCAGCAACCTCGGTTCTCAGGGGGCGAATGGCTACACCTTC

size: .
J: TRBJ1-1
V: TRBV7-6
D: TRBD1
CDR3: CASSSGTGRTEAFF
DNA: TGTGCCAGCAGCTCCGGGACAGGGAGGACTGAAGCTTTCTTT

size: .
J: TRBJ2-1
V: TRBV2
D: .
CDR3: CATSSLTSYNEQFF
DNA: TGTGCCACAAGCTCTCTTACTAGCTACAATGAGCAGTTCTTC

size: .
J: TRBJ2-7
V: TRBV5-1
D: .
CDR3: CASRQDSYEQYF
DNA: TGCGCCAGCAGGCAGGACTCCTACGAGCAGTACTTC

size: .
J: TRBJ1-1
V: TRBV28
D: TRBD1
CDR3: CASIPGQGFTEAFF
DNA: TGTGCCAGCATCCCGGGACAGGGCTTCACTGAAGCTTTCTTT

size: .
J: TRBJ2-7
V: TRBV7-2
D: TRBD1
CDR3: CASSSSRPGQGARQYF
DNA: TGTGCCAGCAGCTCATCCAGGCCGGGACAGGGGGCGCGACAGTACTTC

size: .
J: TRBJ1-5
V: TRBV27
D: .
CDR3: CASSLGAPSYSNQPQHF
DNA: TGTGCCAGCAGTTTAGGAGCACCCTCCTATAGCAATCAGCCCCAGCATTTT